These T cell receptor beta chains were read from a single sample in a study of blood T cell repertoires in COVID-19. The data were produced by immunoSEQ multiplex PCR, yet TCRdb's version contains in-frame clones alone and is incomplete. The table lists some 210,000 clones, around 86% of them singletons. The sample comprised PBMCs or T cells enriched from blood (not recorded which). These receptors came from a woman aged 45-59 years with acute COVID-19. CDR3s include the opening cysteine and the closing phenylalanine or tryptophan. A D gene is named only where the DNA matches it firmly. Part of the rows lack a size; the others show once, few, many or a class for expanded clones.

TRBJ2-3 | once | TRBV11-2 | NA | TGTGCCAGCAGCTTATTCAGCGGCACTTGGGATACGCAGTATTTT | CASSLFSGTWDTQYF
TRBJ1-2 | NA | TRBV7-2 | NA | TGTGCCAGCAGCTACCGTCCGATAGCGGACGGCTACACCTTC | CASSYRPIADGYTF
TRBJ1-2 | NA | TRBV28 | NA | TGTGCCAGCAGTAGCATAGCGCTTGGCTACACCTTC | CASSSIALGYTF
TRBJ2-2 | NA | TRBV7-2 | NA | TGTGCCAGCAGCTTTTCGGCCATCGGGGCGAACACCGGGGAGCTGTTTTTT | CASSFSAIGANTGELFF
TRBJ2-2 | NA | TRBV4-3 | TRBD1 | TGCGCCAGCAGCCAAGAGCCGGGACAGGGGGCCACCGGGGAGCTGTTTTTT | CASSQEPGQGATGELFF
TRBJ2-7 | NA | TRBV19 | NA | TGTGCCAGTAGCCAAAGGACATTTCCCTACGAGCAGTACTTC | CASSQRTFPYEQYF
TRBJ2-6 | many | TRBV24-1 | TRBD1 | TGTGCCACCTCCTTGACAGGGGCTAGGATCTCTGGGGCCAACGTCCTGACTTTC | CATSLTGARISGANVLTF
TRBJ1-2 | NA | TRBV5-3 | NA | TGTGCCAGAAGCTTGGTCCAGGGCAACTATGGCTACACCTTC | CARSLVQGNYGYTF
TRBJ2-7 | NA | TRBV6-2/TRBV6-3 | NA | TGTGCCAGCAGTAAACAGGTTTACGAGCAGTACTTC | CASSKQVYEQYF
TRBJ1-6 | NA | TRBV28 | NA | TGTGCCAGCAGTTTAAACCTCGGTAATTCACCCCTCCACTTT | CASSLNLGNSPLHF
TRBJ1-2 | NA | TRBV25-1 | TRBD1 | TGTGCCAGCAGTAGGACAGGGGACTATGGCTACACCTTC | CASSRTGDYGYTF
TRBJ1-2 | NA | TRBV28 | NA | TGTGCCAGCAGTTTTCCAGCGCCCAACTATGGCTACACCTTC | CASSFPAPNYGYTF
TRBJ1-3 | NA | TRBV7-9 | TRBD1 | TGTGCCAGCAGCTTGACAGGGGACACCATATATTTT | CASSLTGDTIYF
TRBJ1-6 | NA | TRBV4-1 | TRBD1 | TGCGCCAGCAGCCAGACCCTGGACAGGTTGGGGTCCTATAATTCACCCCTCCACTTT | CASSQTLDRLGSYNSPLHF
TRBJ1-5 | once | TRBV30 | NA | TGTGCCTGGAGGAGCAGGCGAAGCAATCAGCCCCAGCATTTT | CAWRSRRSNQPQHF
TRBJ2-4 | NA | TRBV9 | NA | TGTGCCAGCAGCGTAGGTGGCGGGAACATTCAGTACTTC | CASSVGGGNIQYF
TRBJ1-6 | NA | TRBV6-5 | NA | TGTGCCAGCAGTTACACCGGACAGTATAATTCACCCCTCCACTTT | CASSYTGQYNSPLHF
TRBJ2-1 | NA | TRBV5-1 | TRBD1 | TGCGCCAGCAGCTTGGGACAGGGGGCAAATGAGCAGTTCTTC | CASSLGQGANEQFF
TRBJ1-4 | NA | TRBV4-1 | NA | TGCGCCAGCAGCCAGGGGCCGGCTTCAAATGAAAAACTGTTTTTT | CASSQGPASNEKLFF
TRBJ2-7 | NA | TRBV28 | TRBD1 | TGTGCCAGCAGCCTCCCCCTTGGACAGGCCGCTTGGGAGCAGTACTTC | CASSLPLGQAAWEQYF
TRBJ1-5 | NA | TRBV4-3 | NA | TGCGCCAGCAGCCAAGAGTACAGTACAACACCTAATCAGCCCCAGCATTTT | CASSQEYSTTPNQPQHF
TRBJ1-5 | NA | TRBV24-1 | TRBD1 | TGTGCCACCAGTGATCCCGGGACAGGGCATCAGCCCCAGCATTTT | CATSDPGTGHQPQHF
TRBJ2-1 | NA | TRBV10-3 | NA | TGTGCCATCGGAGTTCTGGACAATGAGCAGTTCTTC | CAIGVLDNEQFF
TRBJ2-3 | NA | TRBV29-1 | NA | TGCAGCGTTCACTCGGTAGATACGCAGTATTTT | CSVHSVDTQYF
TRBJ2-3 | NA | TRBV19 | NA | TGTGCCACCTCCCCGGGGGGCAGCACAGATACGCAGTATTTT | CATSPGGSTDTQYF
TRBJ2-7 | NA | TRBV7-2 | TRBD1 | TGTGCCAGCAGCTTCACCGGGACAGGTGCCTACGAGCAGTACTTC | CASSFTGTGAYEQYF
TRBJ1-5 | NA | TRBV28 | TRBD1 | TGTGCCAGCAGAGAGCAGGGGGGCGGCAATCAGCCCCAGCATTTT | CASREQGGGNQPQHF
TRBJ2-3 | NA | TRBV29-1 | NA | TGCAGCGTTGTATCAGCGGGAGATACGCAGTATTTT | CSVVSAGDTQYF
TRBJ1-6 | NA | TRBV5-1 | NA | TGCGCCAGCAGCTTGGGGGCCAGCAATAATTCACCCCTCCACTTT | CASSLGASNNSPLHF
TRBJ2-7 | NA | TRBV6-2/TRBV6-3 | NA | TGTGCCAGCAGTTACTCGATCACCCGGGGCGAGCAGTACTTC | CASSYSITRGEQYF
TRBJ2-3 | once | TRBV7-2 | NA | TGTGCCAGCAGGCGGACAGCGGATACGCAGTATTTT | CASRRTADTQYF
TRBJ2-3 | NA | TRBV7-3 | TRBD1 | TGTGCCAGCAGCTTTGACAGGGGCGCAGATACGCAGTATTTT | CASSFDRGADTQYF
TRBJ2-2 | few | TRBV5-1 | NA | TGCGCCAGCAGCTTGGGCGTTAACACCGGGGAGCTGTTTTTT | CASSLGVNTGELFF
TRBJ2-7 | NA | TRBV9 | TRBD1 | TGTGCCAGCAGCGTGGTGACAGGGGGTTTGTCCGAGCAGTACTTC | CASSVVTGGLSEQYF
TRBJ1-3 | NA | TRBV28 | NA | TGTGCCAGCATTCAGGGAAACTCTGGAAACACCATATATTTT | CASIQGNSGNTIYF
TRBJ1-3 | NA | TRBV12-5 | NA | TGTGCTAGTGGTTCACCGGGGGGCTCGCTAGCTGGAAACACCATATATTTT | CASGSPGGSLAGNTIYF
TRBJ2-4 | once | TRBV5-6 | TRBD2 | TGTGCCAGCAGCTTTAGCGGGAGTGGGGACATTCAGTACTTC | CASSFSGSGDIQYF
TRBJ2-5 | NA | TRBV14 | TRBD2 | TGTGCCAGCAGCCTAGAGCGGGGGTATCAAGAGACCCAGTACTTC | CASSLERGYQETQYF
TRBJ2-7 | NA | TRBV13 | TRBD1 | TGTGCCAGCAGCTTCATGAACAGGGGGACGGCCGAGCAGTACTTC | CASSFMNRGTAEQYF
TRBJ2-1 | NA | TRBV21-1 | NA | TGTGCCACTCCGTCTACTAAGGACAGGGGCGATGAGCAGTTCTTC | CATPSTKDRGDEQFF
TRBJ1-5 | NA | TRBV28 | TRBD1 | TGTGCCAGCAGTGGGGACAGGGGAAGCAATCAGCCCCAGCATTTT | CASSGDRGSNQPQHF
TRBJ2-3 | NA | TRBV19 | TRBD2 | TGTGCCAGCGCCCGCGGGCTAGCGGGAGGCACAGATACGCAGTATTTT | CASARGLAGGTDTQYF
TRBJ2-2 | NA | TRBV5-1 | NA | TGCGCCAGCAGCCCCTCGGCAGGGACGAACACCGGGGAGCTGTTTTTT | CASSPSAGTNTGELFF
TRBJ2-3 | NA | TRBV7-6 | TRBD1 | TGTGCCAGCAGCTTGAGGGGGCTAGGGACCGATACGCAGTATTTT | CASSLRGLGTDTQYF
TRBJ1-1 | NA | TRBV7-9 | NA | TGTGCCAGCAGCTTAGTTATCGGGGTAGGGACTGAAGCTTTCTTT | CASSLVIGVGTEAFF
TRBJ2-2 | few | TRBV7-2 | NA | TGTGCCAGCAGCCGCCCGGCAGGATCCACCGGGGAGCTGTTTTTT | CASSRPAGSTGELFF
TRBJ1-1 | few | TRBV5-5 | NA | TGTGCCAGCAGCCGCGGAAGTAACACTGAAGCTTTCTTT | CASSRGSNTEAFF
TRBJ1-4 | few | TRBV18 | NA | TGTGCCAGCTCAAAAAACAGGGCCCCCTTTAAGTCAACTAATGAAAAACTGTTTTTT | CASSKNRAPFKSTNEKLFF
TRBJ1-6 | once | TRBV6-5 | NA | TGTGCCAGCAGACAGGGTTTAGTGAGACCCCTCCACTTT | CASRQGLVRPLHF
TRBJ2-1 | NA | TRBV5-1 | TRBD2 | TGCGCCAGCAGCTTGGGACTAGCGGGAGGGCCAACTTTATACAATGAGCAGTTCTTC | CASSLGLAGGPTLYNEQFF
TRBJ2-3 | NA | TRBV18 | TRBD1 | TGTGCCAGCTCACCCCGACAGGGGGGAGATACGCAGTATTTT | CASSPRQGGDTQYF
TRBJ2-3 | NA | TRBV19 | NA | TGTGCCAGTAGTATAGTCGGGACTTACAGATACACAGATACGCAGTATTTT | CASSIVGTYRYTDTQYF
TRBJ1-2 | NA | TRBV16 | TRBD1 | TGTGCCAGCAGCCAATCCGGGACAGGGAAAGGCTACACCTTC | CASSQSGTGKGYTF
TRBJ1-1 | NA | TRBV28 | NA | TGTGCCAGCACTCAACGGGGTGCTTGGTGGGAAGCTTTCTTT | CASTQRGAWWEAFF
TRBJ2-5 | NA | TRBV4-1 | TRBD2 | TGCGCCAGCAGCCAAGATGTAACGGGGGGACTAAAGGAGACCCAGTACTTC | CASSQDVTGGLKETQYF
TRBJ2-1 | NA | TRBV28 | TRBD2 | TGTGCCAGCAGCTCTAGCGGGGGGGCCAACTACAATGAGCAGTTCTTC | CASSSSGGANYNEQFF
TRBJ1-1 | NA | TRBV3-1/TRBV3-2 | TRBD1 | TGTGCCAGCAGGCCACGACCGGACAGGGAAGCTTTCTTT | CASRPRPDREAFF
TRBJ2-7 | few | TRBV7-8 | NA | TGTGCCAGCAGCGCCACAGGGATTGGGGGCTACGAGCAGTACTTC | CASSATGIGGYEQYF
TRBJ1-1 | NA | TRBV6-5 | NA | TGTGCCAGCAGTCCCATCCCCGGGAATACTGAAGCTTTCTTT | CASSPIPGNTEAFF